This TCR beta chain was obtained from a study of T-cell reconstitution after alpha-beta-depleted transplantation in children. A few counts support this clonotype. Preparing the TCRbeta library involved the use of unique molecular identifiers. Each CDR3 protein gets one entry after TCRdb re-called the PCR reads with MiXCR. The sample gives around 400,000 distinct CDR3 sequences, about 11% of which show up once; nearly 5.5% is in the top ten. The CDR3 is 15 residues long. Per germline, CDR1 LNHNV and CDR2 YYDKDF (reference sequence). After removal of 0 bases from V and 6 bases from J, the junction contained 7 bases not matched to a gene.

The receptor was isolated from a human donor who donated a stem cell graft to a child with acute myeloid leukemia. Sequences were derived from PBMCs from the stem cell graft donor, sampled from the stem cell graft. The V call is TRBV15, the J call TRBJ2-7, with 8 nucleotides matching TRBD1. The DNA for the CDR3 is TGTGCCACCAGCAGAGATTTCAGGACAGGGAGCGAGCAGTACGTC. Its protein product is CATSRDFRTGSEQYV.